The TCR beta chain described here comes from a study of early T cells in non-severe SARS-CoV-2 infection. Overall study: Sequencing of bulk RNA from unsorted whole blood was done, without chain pairing. General study findings and limits: Sequences matched to VDJdb favored anti-spike CD8 responses, while private and CD4 specificities were missed.

V was pared by 1 base and J by 0 bases, with 13 bases between. CDR3 length equals 17 residues. Germline loops: CDR1 SGHVS, CDR2 FQNEAQ. Individual cDNA molecules were tagged with unique molecular identifiers, the study reported. TCRdb ran MiXCR on the 5' RACE reads and lists one entry per CDR3 protein. Of some 91,000 distinct CDR3 sequences in the sample, 14% to 15% were seen once. About this clonotype: Its antigen is currently unknown.

Material: whole blood. The chain employs TRBV7-8 and TRBJ2-1; D is undetermined. The source of this sequence is an adult who was a healthcare worker with PCR-confirmed SARS-CoV-2 infection or an uninfected control (not recorded which). The CDR3 protein is CASSLDRKSSSYNEQFF. CDR3 in DNA: TGTGCCAGCAGCTTAGACAGAAAAAGCAGCTCCTACAATGAGCAGTTCTTC.